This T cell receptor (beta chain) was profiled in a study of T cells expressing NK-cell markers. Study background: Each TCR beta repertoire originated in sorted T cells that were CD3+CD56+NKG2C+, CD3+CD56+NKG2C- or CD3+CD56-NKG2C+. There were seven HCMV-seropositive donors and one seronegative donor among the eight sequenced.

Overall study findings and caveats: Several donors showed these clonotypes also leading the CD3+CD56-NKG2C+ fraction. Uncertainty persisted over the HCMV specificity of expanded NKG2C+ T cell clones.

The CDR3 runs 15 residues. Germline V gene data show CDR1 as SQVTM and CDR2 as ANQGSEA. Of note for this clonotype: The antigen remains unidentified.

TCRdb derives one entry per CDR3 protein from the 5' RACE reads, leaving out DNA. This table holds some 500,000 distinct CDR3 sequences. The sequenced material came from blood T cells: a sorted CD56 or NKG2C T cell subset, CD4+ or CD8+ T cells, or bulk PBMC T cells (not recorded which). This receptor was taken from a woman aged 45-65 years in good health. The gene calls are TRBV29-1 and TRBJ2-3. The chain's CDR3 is CSVEKSKVRTDTQYF.